What follows is one TCR beta chain and its context. Its antigen remains unknown. During its preparation, the TCRbeta library received unique molecular identifiers. From the PCR reads, TCRdb called clonotypes with MiXCR, one entry per CDR3 protein. The sample includes over 400,000 distinct CDR3 sequences, about 40% of them seen just once. This entry comes from a study of T-cell reconstitution after alpha-beta-depleted transplantation in children. Study results and limitations: Approximately two months post-transplant, alpha-beta T cells reportedly originated from several hundred expanded graft clones. When one year had passed after transplant, most T-cell counts and diversity came from newly produced T cells. After transplant, high TCRbeta diversity at day 60 in some patients arose from surviving recipient T cells and thymic progenitors.

V lost 5 bases and J lost 2, with 10 bases in between. This CDR3 is 13 amino acids long. CDR1 and CDR2 (germline): LNHDA, SQIVND (reference sequence). The receptor was isolated from a girl aged 2 to 10 with aplastic anemia, due to receive a stem cell transplant. Here the sequenced sample was PBMCs, taken before TCRalphabeta/CD19-depleted stem cell transplant. The chain combines TRBV19 with TRBJ2-7; D gene unclear. In nucleotides, the CDR3 is TGTGCCAGTAGTGACGAGGAAACCTACGAGCAGTACTTC. Its translation is CASSDEETYEQYF.